This T cell receptor (beta chain) was recorded in a study of T cell responses to AZD1222 COVID-19 vaccine. About the study: Researchers grouped second doses given at about 4 or about 12 weeks into one pool. General observations from the study: After two AZD1222 doses, spike-specific TCR breadth and depth rose versus day 0. Baseline seropositivity occurred in only a handful of AZD1222 recipients.

The method was immunoSEQ multiplex PCR; TCRdb's version includes in-frame clones alone and lacks a portion of them. The profile shows 180,000 or so clones, 94% of them singletons. In regard to this clone: Its antigen is as yet unknown.

This CDR3 comprises 14 residues. The V gene lost 7 bases and the J gene lost 0 bases, with 12 bases spanning the gap. CDR1 and CDR2 (germline): LNHDA, SQIVND (reference sequence). Specimen: peripheral blood, collected on day 0 of AZD1222 vaccination. The chain uses TRBV19 and TRBJ1-1; no clear D gene. The clonotype comes from an adult in good health. CDR3 region: CASNFGSMNTEAFF. The CDR3 DNA follows: TGTGCCAGTAATTTCGGGTCCATGAACACTGAAGCTTTCTTT.